This passage covers 10 T cell receptor beta chains from one sample sequenced in a study of blood T cell repertoires in COVID-19. Using immunoSEQ multiplex PCR, the repertoire was profiled, and TCRdb retains in-frame clones only, with some absent. The data contain a few hundred thousand clones, about 90% of them singletons. Sequenced sample: PBMCs or T cells enriched from blood (not recorded which). All receptors derive from a woman in her 30s who had recovered from COVID-19.

The rearrangement joins TRBV19 to TRBJ2-7; 7 nucleotides align to TRBD1. There are 15 residues in the CDR3. Germline V lookup: CDR1 LNHDA, CDR2 SQIVND (reference sequence). V trimming: 2 bases; J trimming: 0 bases; junction bases outside the gene matches: 4. The CDR3 DNA follows: TGTGCCAGTAGTATAAAGAGGGGGCCCTCCTACGAGCAGTACTTC. It codes for CASSIKRGPSYEQYF.

The V and J genes are TRBV4-1 and TRBJ1-4, with D perhaps TRBD1 (6 bases). CDR1 and CDR2 (germline): MGHRA, YSYEKL. V was pared by 4 bases and J by 5 bases, with 8 bases between. This CDR3 is built from 13 residues. CDR3 region: CASSRTVNEKLFF. DNA for the CDR3: TGCGCCAGCAGCCGGACAGTGAATGAAAAACTGTTTTTT.

This clone was picked up one time. The rearrangement joins TRBV2 to TRBJ2-1, with D possibly matching TRBD1 (6 bases). The V gene lost 5 bases and the J gene lost 7 bases, with 12 bases spanning the gap. CDR1 is SNHLY and CDR2 is FYNNEI in the germline V gene. This CDR3 is 13 amino acids long. CDR3 DNA sequence: TGTGCCAGCAGTACAGGGTGGGGGAATGAGCAGTTCTTC. Translation gives CASSTGWGNEQFF.

This chain joins TRBV6-2 or TRBV6-3 and TRBJ1-1; no clear D gene. The CDR3 has 15 residues. Germline V gene data show CDR1 as MNHEY and CDR2 as SVGEGT. Trimming took off 4 bases at V and 1 base at J, with 13 bases between the two ends. The CDR3 nucleotides are TGTGCCAGCAGTTCGATAGGCGGCTGGAACACTGAAGCTTTCTTT. Translating it yields CASSSIGGWNTEAFF.

V is TRBV6-6 and J is TRBJ2-6; D is ambiguous. Germline assignment: CDR1 MNHNY and CDR2 SVGAGI (reference sequence). The length of the CDR3 is 15 residues. V shed 0 bases and J shed 2 bases, with 5 bases lying between them. DNA for the CDR3: TGTGCCAGCAGTTACTCGACTCCTGGGGCCAACGTCCTGACTTTC. As protein: CASSYSTPGANVLTF.

The genes are TRBV2 and TRBJ2-5, with D possibly matching TRBD1 (5 bases). Looked up from germline, CDR1 is SNHLY and CDR2 is FYNNEI. V was cut by 1 base and J by 3 bases, with 6 bases left in between. This CDR3 has 13 residues. The CDR3 protein is CASSEVREETQYF. The DNA of the CDR3 is TGTGCCAGCAGTGAAGTCAGGGAAGAGACCCAGTACTTC.

To note about this clone: Other DNA sequences in the same sample also yield this CDR3. J is TRBJ1-2 and V is TRBV6-1, with D tentatively TRBD1 (5 bases). CDR1 is MNHNS and CDR2 is SASEGT in the germline V gene. This CDR3 has 15 amino acids. V gave up 1 base and J gave up 4 bases, with 13 bases separating them. CDR3 in amino acids: CASSEGTPSPYGYTF. The DNA for the CDR3 is TGTGCCAGCAGTGAAGGGACACCCTCCCCCTATGGCTACACCTTC.

The rearrangement uses TRBV7-2 and TRBJ1-2; TRBD1 might be the D (5 bases). With 1 base removed from V and 3 bases from J, the gap between germline ends came to 9 bases. CDR3 length: 14 amino acids. Germline assignment: CDR1 SGHTA and CDR2 FQGNSA. CDR3 in amino acids: CASSLGRVDYGYTF. The CDR3 bases are TGTGCCAGCAGCTTAGGCAGGGTTGACTATGGCTACACCTTC.

V and J are TRBV5-1 and TRBJ2-2; TRBD2 agrees at 9 bases. Germline V lookup: CDR1 SGHRS, CDR2 YFSETQ. This CDR3 has 16 amino acids. V was clipped by 4 bases and J by 6 bases; unmatched bases: 10. The CDR3 loop reads CASSGSASGISGELFF. The CDR3 region has the DNA TGCGCCAGCAGCGGCTCCGCTAGCGGGATATCCGGGGAGCTGTTTTTT.

The J gene is TRBJ1-6, the V gene TRBV4-1, with 9 bases lining up with TRBD1. The CDR3 spans 15 residues. CDR1 is MGHRA, CDR2 YSYEKL, per germline. J gave up 8 bases and V 2 bases, and 4 bases lay outside the gene matches. CDR3 amino acids: CASSQRDREDSPLHF. The CDR3 coding sequence is TGCGCCAGCAGCCAACGGGACAGGGAGGATTCACCCCTCCACTTT.